Shown below are 30 T cell receptor beta chains from a single sample sequenced in a study of T cell clonality in common variable immunodeficiency. The repertoire was sequenced with immunoSEQ multiplex PCR; TCRdb's copy has only in-frame clones and lacks some. The data show about 64,000 clones, with none appearing a single time. Sequencing input: peripheral blood mononuclear cells. These receptor sequences come from a person between 18 and 75 years old in good health.

This clone was observed a handful of times. One end of the junction varies from germline; a read error may be responsible. The read comes to an end 3 residues before the CDR3 does, leaving the germline J gene to fill in the end. The chain uses TRBV7-9 and TRBJ2-7, with a possible D match to TRBD1 (5 bases). Germline CDR1 and CDR2: SEHNR and FQNEAQ (reference sequence). CDR3 size: 12 residues. The CDR3 is CSSSSDSYEQYF. CDR3 DNA (partial): TGTTCCAGCAGCTCCGACAGCTACGAG.

Ten or more counts support this clone. The read comes to an end 3 residues before the CDR3 does, leaving the germline J gene to fill in the end. The genes are TRBV20-1 and TRBJ2-3; 10 positions match TRBD2. J lost 2 bases, V lost 5 bases, and 7 bases had no gene match. CDR1 and CDR2 from the germline V gene are DFQATT and SNEGSKA (reference sequence). The CDR3 spans 15 residues. CDR3 sequence reads: CSAGPSGGNTDTQYF. The part of the CDR3 DNA that was read is TGCAGTGCTGGGCCTAGCGGGGGAAACACAGATACG.

The table lists this clone with many counts. The read ends 3 residues early relative to the CDR3; the germline J gene fills the gap. The genes are TRBV20-1 and TRBJ2-7; the match to TRBD2 covers 14 bases. The CDR3 is made up of 16 amino acids. CDR1 is DFQATT, CDR2 SNEGSKA, per germline (reference sequence). Losses at the gene ends were 3 bases for V and 3 bases for J; bases not matched to a gene: 7. The CDR3 bases that were read are TGCAGTGCTAGGGGACTAGCGGGAGCGAGTTTCTACGAG. It encodes CSARGLAGASFYE. The full CDR3 sequence reads CSARGLAGASFYEQYF.

This clone was seen ten or more times. Sequencing ends 3 residues short of the CDR3 end; the germline J gene provides the rest. The chain recombines TRBV2 with TRBJ2-2, with 10 nucleotides matching TRBD2. The J segment lost 4 bases and the V segment lost 3 bases, leaving 8 bases of the junction unmatched. There are 17 residues in the CDR3. From germline, CDR1 is SNHLY and CDR2 FYNNEI. The sequenced CDR3 bases are TGTGCCAGCAGTGAGAGGCTAGCGGGGGACTTCACCGGGGAG. Translated: CASSERLAGDFTGE. The whole CDR3 protein is CASSERLAGDFTGELFF.

This clone was found many times. The read is 3 residues too short to cover the CDR3 end, so that end is filled in from the germline J gene. The chain employs TRBV6-1 and TRBJ1-1, with 9 bases that match TRBD1. With 2 bases clipped from V and 0 bases from J, the junction kept 4 bases outside the gene matches. CDR3 size: 16 residues. Germline lookup yields CDR1 MNHNS and CDR2 SASEGT. The DNA read from the CDR3 is TGTGCCAGCAGTGAATTAACAGGGGGCTTGAACACTGAA. Translated, it gives CASSELTGGLNTE. The full CDR3 protein reads CASSELTGGLNTEAFF.

This clone was seen repeatedly, ten times or more. The read finishes 3 residues shy of the CDR3 end, and the germline J gene is used to complete it. V is TRBV30 and J is TRBJ1-2, with TRBD1 matching 9 bases. The CDR3 totals 14 residues. Germline CDR1 is GTSNPN and CDR2 is SVGIG (reference sequence). V dropped 8 bases and J dropped 4; count of bases not matched to a gene: 11. The CDR3 here is CAGGAGTGTYGYTF. CDR3 DNA (partial): TGTGCCGGCGGAGCCGGGACAGGGACCTATGGC.

This clone was observed a handful of times. The chain's CDR3 is CASRGARGYSYEQYF. The DNA read from the CDR3 is TGTGCCAGCAGGGGGGCCAGGGGGTATTCCTACGAG. The chain joins TRBV11-2 to TRBJ2-7, with 7 bases matching TRBD1. Read data end 3 residues before the CDR3 end; the end is taken from the germline J gene. Germline V CDR1 and CDR2: SGHAT, FQNNGV. This CDR3 spans 15 amino acids. The V and J ends lost 6 bases and 1 base, in that order; junction bases with no gene match: 9.

This clone has ten or more counts. The CDR3 end is not reached by the read, which stops 3 residues before it; the germline J gene fills it in. The chain links TRBV5-4 to TRBJ2-5; 12 positions agree with TRBD2. The CDR3 is 16 residues long. After removal of 4 bases from V and 2 bases from J, the junction contained 6 bases not matched to a gene. Germline values: CDR1 SGHNT, CDR2 YYREEE (reference sequence). CDR3 in amino acids: CASSVVLAGGQETQYF. The covered CDR3 bases are TGTGCCAGCAGCGTAGTACTAGCGGGAGGTCAAGAGACC.

This clone was seen repeatedly, ten times or more. The read comes to an end 3 residues before the CDR3 does, leaving the germline J gene to fill in the end. V usage is TRBV18 and J usage is TRBJ1-6; no clear D. The V gene lost 2 bases and the J gene lost 5 bases, with 10 bases spanning the gap. Looked up from germline, CDR1 is KGHSH and CDR2 is LQKENI. There are 15 residues in the CDR3. The CDR3 protein is CASSPVLQDNSPLHF. CDR3 bases read: TGTGCCAGCTCACCAGTGTTGCAGGATAATTCACCC. Using reference TRBV18 and TRBJ1-6 for the parts outside the CDR3, the full variable domain is NAGVMQNPRHLVRRRGQEARLRCSPMKGHSHVYWYRQLPEEGLKFMVYLQKENIIDESGMPKERFSAEFPKEGPSILRIQQVVRGDSAAYFCASSPVLQDNSPLHFGNGTRLTVT.

This clone came up many times. Read coverage stops 3 residues before the CDR3 terminus; the germline J gene supplies the remainder. V is TRBV30 and J is TRBJ1-3; 9 bases fit TRBD1. This CDR3 is 13 amino acids long. Germline V lookup: CDR1 GTSNPN, CDR2 SVGIG (reference sequence). J lost 4 bases, V lost 4 bases, and 2 bases had no gene match. This chain's CDR3 is CAWNRGQGNTIYF. Incomplete CDR3 DNA: TGTGCCTGGAACAGGGGGCAGGGAAACACC.

In this sample, this clone turned up many times. Sequencing ends 3 residues short of the CDR3 end; the germline J gene provides the rest. This chain links TRBV19 with TRBJ2-1; TRBD2 might be the D (6 bases). CDR1 and CDR2 from the germline V gene are LNHDA and SQIVND (reference sequence). The CDR3 spans 17 residues. Trimming took 5 bases from V and 2 from J, leaving 19 bases between them. CDR3 sequence reads: CASSPLGSGSPYNEQFF. The DNA read from the CDR3 is TGTGCCAGTAGTCCCTTGGGTAGCGGCTCCCCCTACAATGAG.

As for this clone: The read terminates 3 residues before the CDR3 end, so the remaining end is supplied by the germline J gene. The V and J genes are TRBV10-2 and TRBJ1-2; 7 nucleotides align to TRBD1. Germline CDR1 and CDR2: WSHSY and SAAADI. The CDR3 is made up of 15 amino acids. The V gene end was trimmed by 6 bases and the J gene end by 4 bases; junction bases not matched to a gene: 11. CDR3 in amino acids: CASSDTQGEPYGYTF. CDR3 DNA, as far as it was read: TGCGCCAGCAGCGATACCCAGGGGGAACCCTATGGC.

This clone appeared many times. Read coverage stops 3 residues before the CDR3 terminus; the germline J gene supplies the remainder. The chain combines TRBV28 with TRBJ2-1, with D hard to call. With 5 bases removed from V and 4 bases from J, the gap between germline ends came to 9 bases. Germline CDR1 and CDR2: MDHEN and SYDVKM. The CDR3 is 13 amino acids. CDR3 sequence: CASSLTRYNEQFF. The sequenced part of the CDR3 DNA is TGTGCCAGCAGTCTTACACGATACAATGAG.

This clone showed up many times. The sequenced fragment ends 3 residues before the CDR3 boundary, so the rest is inferred from the germline J gene. The chain employs TRBV29-1 and TRBJ2-3; 8 bases are shared with TRBD2. V trimming: 6 bases; J trimming: 2 bases; junction bases outside the gene matches: 7. The CDR3 runs 14 residues. Germline CDR1 reads SQVTM; CDR2 reads ANQGSEA. CDR3 protein: CSVEPGLDTDTQYF. CDR3 DNA (partial): TGCAGCGTGGAACCGGGACTAGACACAGATACG.

This clone was detected many times. From the germline J gene comes the end of the CDR3, since the read stops 3 residues before it. V is TRBV6-1 and J is TRBJ2-7; D is perhaps TRBD1 (6 bases). The CDR3 is 14 residues long. Germline CDR1 reads MNHNS; CDR2 reads SASEGT. V was cut by 2 bases and J by 3 bases, with 11 bases left in between. The sequenced CDR3 bases are TGTGCCAGCAGTGAACGACAGGACGACTACGAG. Its translation is CASSERQDDYE. The entire CDR3 protein is CASSERQDDYEQYF.

This clone has a count of ten or more. The missing CDR3 end, 3 residues past where the read stops, is filled in from the germline J gene. The chain joins TRBV18 to TRBJ2-3; 9 bases fit TRBD1. Trimming took 2 bases from V and 6 from J; bases not matched to a gene: 3. CDR1 is KGHSH and CDR2 is LQKENI in the germline V gene. The CDR3 contains 14 residues. The CDR3 loop reads CASSPGTGRDTQYF. The part of the CDR3 DNA that was read is TGTGCCAGCTCACCAGGGACAGGGCGGGATACG.

In its sample, this clone was seen many times. Read coverage stops 3 residues before the CDR3 terminus; the germline J gene supplies the remainder. J is TRBJ2-3 and V is TRBV29-1; 7 bases are a match to TRBD1. CDR3 length: 13 amino acids. V gave up 7 bases and J gave up 4 bases; unmatched junction bases: 8. Germline V CDR1 and CDR2: SQVTM, ANQGSEA. The CDR3 spells CSAIGQDADTQYF. The sequenced part of the CDR3 DNA is TGCAGCGCTATAGGACAGGACGCAGATACG.

This clone occurred many times. The read ends 3 residues before the CDR3 terminus; that terminus is restored from the germline J gene. V and J are TRBV7-3 and TRBJ2-2; D may be TRBD2 (6 bases). Germline-derived CDR1 and CDR2 are SGHTA and FQGTGA. The CDR3 sequence is 16 residues long. The V gene lost 2 bases and the J gene lost 4 bases, with 14 bases spanning the gap. CDR3 DNA (partial): TGTGCCAGCAGCTTACGGGGAGGCCTAGGCACCGGGGAG. Its translation is CASSLRGGLGTGE. The whole CDR3 is CASSLRGGLGTGELFF.

The sample holds many counts of this clone. From the germline J gene comes the end of the CDR3, since the read stops 3 residues before it. This sequence joins TRBV24-1 and TRBJ2-4, with 7 bases that match TRBD1. CDR3 length equals 13 residues. Germline CDR1 reads KGHDR; CDR2 reads SFDVKD. J was trimmed by 8 bases and V by 4 bases; bases with no gene match: 4. CDR3 protein: CATSDRGFDIQYF. Partial CDR3 DNA: TGTGCCACCAGTGACAGGGGGTTTGACATT.

There are many counts of this clone. The sequenced fragment ends 3 residues before the CDR3 boundary, so the rest is inferred from the germline J gene. The V and J genes are TRBV5-1 and TRBJ2-7; D possibly corresponds to TRBD1 (6 bases). V dropped 1 base and J dropped 4 bases, with 15 bases sitting between them. CDR3 length equals 15 residues. The germline V gene has CDR1 SGHRS and CDR2 YFSETQ. The CDR3: CASSLFRTVGYEQYF. CDR3 DNA (partial): TGCGCCAGCAGCTTGTTTCGGACAGTAGGATACGAG.

This clone was found many times. The read finishes 3 residues shy of the CDR3 end, and the germline J gene is used to complete it. The chain combines TRBV2 with TRBJ1-1; a weak D match, TRBD1 (6 bases). Trimming pared 8 bases from V and 4 bases from J, leaving 14 bases between. CDR3 length: 13 residues. In germline, CDR1 is SNHLY, CDR2 FYNNEI. Incomplete CDR3 DNA: TGTGCCAGCCTCGGGAGGGGGAGCACTGAA. Protein product: CASLGRGSTE. The full CDR3 is CASLGRGSTEAFF.

This clone was recorded at least ten times. Sequencing ends 3 residues short of the CDR3 end; the germline J gene provides the rest. The chain combines TRBV6-1 with TRBJ2-3; tentative D call: TRBD1 (6 bases). Germline V gives CDR1 MNHNS, CDR2 SASEGT. CDR3 size: 15 residues. Trimming cost V 1 base and J 0 bases, with 8 bases left between them. The CDR3 loop is CASSEVTGSTDTQYF. CDR3 DNA, as far as it was read: TGTGCCAGCAGTGAAGTCACAGGGAGCACAGATACG.

This clone came up many times. The read ends 3 residues early relative to the CDR3; the germline J gene fills the gap. The chain links TRBV6-2 or TRBV6-3 to TRBJ2-3, with 8 bases that match TRBD2. The CDR3 length is 16 residues. V shed 7 bases and J 4 bases; nucleotides not matched to a gene: 13. Germline V gene sequence: CDR1 MNHEY, CDR2 SVGEGT. CDR3 DNA, as far as it was read: TGTGCCAGCACCTCGGGGCGGGGGGACCTCCCAGATACG. Translation: CASTSGRGDLPDT. In full, the CDR3 is CASTSGRGDLPDTQYF.

This clone has at least ten counts. The read finishes 3 residues shy of the CDR3 end, and the germline J gene is used to complete it. The chain couples TRBV4-1 to TRBJ1-3; a possible D gene is TRBD1 (6 bases). The CDR3 is 17 amino acids. Germline V lookup: CDR1 MGHRA, CDR2 YSYEKL. V lost 1 base to trimming and J lost 1 base, with 14 bases between them. The DNA read from the CDR3 is TGCGCCAGCAGCCAAGGTCCCCAGGGGAAATCTGGAAACACC. It translates to CASSQGPQGKSGNT. The entire CDR3 protein is CASSQGPQGKSGNTIYF.

Many counts were recorded for this clone. The CDR3 end falls 3 residues outside the read, so it is completed with the germline J gene. The gene calls are TRBV19 and TRBJ1-1; weak D call: TRBD1 (6 bases). CDR3 size: 13 residues. V was shortened by 10 bases and J by 7 bases, with 19 bases between the two germline ends. Germline V lookup: CDR1 LNHDA, CDR2 SQIVND (reference sequence). CDR3 DNA (partial): TGTGCCACCCGGCAGGGGTCGACCCGTGAA. Translation gives CATRQGSTRE. The full CDR3 protein reads CATRQGSTREAFF.

This clone was picked up many times. The CDR3 extends 3 residues past the end of the read, so its final part is completed from the germline J gene. The chain joins TRBV10-1 to TRBJ2-5, with 7 bases lining up with TRBD2. Germline V gene data show CDR1 as WNHNN and CDR2 as SYGVQD (reference sequence). Unmatched junction bases numbered 6, after V lost 4 bases and J lost 4 bases. This CDR3 region has 14 residues. CDR3: CASSGGAGRETQYF. The sequenced part of the CDR3 DNA is TGCGCCAGCAGTGGGGGAGCGGGACGAGAGACC.

This clone was recorded at least ten times. The CDR3 is cut off 3 residues early in the read; its end comes from the germline J gene. The chain links TRBV29-1 to TRBJ1-3; D remains unclear. Trimming cost V 3 bases and J 2 bases, with 8 bases left between them. The CDR3 covers 13 residues. Germline assignment: CDR1 SQVTM and CDR2 ANQGSEA. The chain's CDR3 is CSVDSDPGNTIYF. The covered CDR3 bases are TGCAGCGTTGACAGCGACCCTGGAAACACC.

This clone has ten or more counts. The read ends 3 residues early relative to the CDR3; the germline J gene fills the gap. This chain links TRBV28 with TRBJ2-5; D tentatively reads TRBD1 or TRBD2 (7 bases each). Trimming removed 5 bases at V and 5 bases at J, with 15 bases between. The CDR3 runs to 14 residues. Germline-derived CDR1 and CDR2 are MDHEN and SYDVKM. The CDR3 sequence is CASSPRQGGETQYF. The DNA read from the CDR3 is TGTGCCAGCAGTCCAAGACAGGGAGGGGAGACC.

This clone came up many times. Coverage ceases 3 residues before the CDR3 finishes, and the germline J gene fills in the end. The J gene is TRBJ2-7, the V gene TRBV20-1, with D tentatively TRBD2 (6 bases). V shed 6 bases and J shed 3 bases, with 12 bases lying between them. The CDR3 is 12 residues long. CDR1 is DFQATT and CDR2 is SNEGSKA in the germline V gene (reference sequence). The sequenced part of the CDR3 DNA is TGCAGTGCAAGTGGGACTCACTACGAG. Amino acid sequence: CSASGTHYE. The CDR3 as a whole reads CSASGTHYEQYF.

This clone was seen many times. The read ends 3 residues before the CDR3 terminus; that terminus is restored from the germline J gene. The J gene is TRBJ1-1, the V gene TRBV20-1, with D perhaps matching TRBD1 (6 bases). The V gene's germline CDR1 is DFQATT and CDR2 SNEGSKA (reference sequence). This CDR3 has 11 residues. The CDR3 spells CSAPGQSKAFF. CDR3 DNA, as far as it was read: TGCAGTGCTCCGGGACAATCTAAA.